The 31 T cell receptor beta chains listed next were all sequenced from one sample in a study of control samples from healthy donors and cancer patients. Repertoires were generated with immunoSEQ multiplex PCR, while TCRdb's copy carries only in-frame clones and drops some. The sample lists under 100,000 clones; around nine tenths were seen once. Sequencing input: PBMCs. Source of these receptors: a woman between 50 and 59 years old with colorectal cancer.

The rearrangement joins TRBV6-1 to TRBJ2-5; 9 bases align to TRBD2. There are 16 residues in the CDR3. Germline lookup yields CDR1 MNHNS and CDR2 SASEGT. V shed 2 bases and J 0 bases; nucleotides not matched to a gene: 4. In DNA, the CDR3 is TGTGCCAGCAGTGAAAAAAGCGGGGGGTACCAAGAGACCCAGTACTTC. Its protein is CASSEKSGGYQETQYF.

The CDR3: CASSQFSGGAFMNIQYF. CDR3 sequence (DNA): TGTGCCAGCAGCCAATTTAGCGGGGGTGCTTTTATGAACATTCAGTACTTC. This chain links TRBV3-1 (or the pseudogene TRBV3-2) with TRBJ2-4; 9 nucleotides align to TRBD2. With 2 bases clipped from V and 7 bases from J, the junction kept 12 bases outside the gene matches. The CDR3 has 17 residues. CDR1 and CDR2 (germline): LGHDT, YNNKEL (reference sequence).

The chain recombines TRBV24-1 with TRBJ1-4, with a tentative D call TRBD1 (5 bases). Germline loops: CDR1 KGHDR, CDR2 SFDVKD. Trimming pared 3 bases from V and 0 bases from J, leaving 10 bases between. This CDR3 is 16 amino acids long. The CDR3, as DNA: TGTGCCACCAGTGATGGGGGAACTACAACTAATGAAAAACTGTTTTTT. As protein: CATSDGGTTTNEKLFF.

The V call is TRBV7-2, the J call TRBJ2-7; TRBD2 might be the D (6 bases). V gave up 5 bases and J gave up 5 bases, with 16 bases separating them. The CDR3 consists of 14 residues. Germline V gene sequence: CDR1 SGHTA, CDR2 FQGNSA. The CDR3 protein is CASSPGLLIDEQYV. CDR3 coding DNA: TGTGCCAGCAGCCCGGGACTCCTGATCGACGAGCAGTACGTC.

The chain couples TRBV6-2 or TRBV6-3 to TRBJ1-1; 8 positions match TRBD1. Germline lookup yields CDR1 MNHEY and CDR2 SVGEGT. The CDR3 runs 14 residues. The V and J ends lost 5 bases and 8 bases, in that order; junction bases with no gene match: 10. The CDR3 sequence: CASSDQGADIEAFF. Here the CDR3 DNA reads TGTGCCAGCAGTGACCAGGGGGCCGATATAGAAGCTTTCTTT.

The rearrangement uses TRBV30 and TRBJ2-6; D is undetermined. Trimming stripped 4 bases from V and 0 bases from J, with 10 bases between. Per the germline V gene, CDR1 is GTSNPN and CDR2 is SVGIG (reference sequence). CDR3 length: 15 residues. CDR3 DNA: TGTGCCTGGATTGGTTTCAGCTCTGGGGCCAACGTCCTGACTTTC. Its protein product is CAWIGFSSGANVLTF.

The rearrangement links TRBV2 to TRBJ2-5; D is uncertain. Germline CDR1 is SNHLY and CDR2 is FYNNEI. Trimming cost V 0 bases and J 2 bases, with 4 bases left between them. The CDR3 consists of 13 residues. CDR3 DNA: TGTGCCAGCAGTGAAGCTAGACAAGAGACCCAGTACTTC. Its protein product is CASSEARQETQYF.

The chain combines TRBV7-2 with TRBJ2-1; TRBD2 matches 7 bases. CDR1 SGHTA and CDR2 FQGNSA come from the germline V gene. This CDR3 region has 15 residues. The V and J ends lost 6 bases and 10 bases, in that order; junction bases with no gene match: 15. CDR3 sequence: CASRPPGLTGDEQFF. The CDR3 nucleotides are TGTGCCAGCAGACCGCCGGGACTAACGGGGGACGAGCAGTTCTTC.

The chain uses TRBV4-1 and TRBJ2-3, with 12 bases matching TRBD2. The trim removed 1 base at V and 5 bases at J, leaving 4 bases unmatched. The CDR3 runs 16 residues. Per the germline V gene, CDR1 is MGHRA and CDR2 is YSYEKL. This chain's CDR3 is CASSQGLAGAVDTQYF. CDR3 bases: TGCGCCAGCAGCCAAGGACTAGCGGGGGCCGTAGATACGCAGTATTTT.

The gene calls are TRBV7-8 and TRBJ1-3; D unclear. The CDR3 consists of 16 residues. V lost 6 bases to trimming and J lost 1 base, with 16 bases between them. The germline gives CDR1 SGHVS, CDR2 FQNEAQ. The CDR3 sequence is CASSLNGGGSGNTIYF. CDR3 sequence (DNA): TGTGCCAGCAGTTTAAATGGAGGAGGGTCTGGAAACACCATATATTTT.

The V gene is TRBV27, the J gene TRBJ1-5, with 8 bases lining up with TRBD1. With 6 bases clipped from V and 3 bases from J, the junction kept 4 bases outside the gene matches. CDR1 is MNHEY, CDR2 SMNVEV, per germline (reference sequence). This CDR3 spans 14 amino acids. The CDR3 sequence: CASSRDRLNQPQHF. CDR3 nucleotide sequence: TGTGCCAGCAGCCGGGACAGGCTCAATCAGCCCCAGCATTTT.

V is TRBV3-1 (or the pseudogene TRBV3-2) and J is TRBJ2-5, with TRBD1 matching over 7 bases. V lost 2 bases and J lost 1; bases outside the gene matches: 10. The CDR3 loop spans 17 amino acids. The germline V gene has CDR1 LGHDT and CDR2 YNNKEL (reference sequence). The CDR3 nucleotides are TGTGCCAGCAGCCAAAAAGGAAGGGGACAGCTCCAAGAGACCCAGTACTTC. This codes for CASSQKGRGQLQETQYF.

The V and J genes are TRBV18 and TRBJ1-1; D ambiguous. This CDR3 region has 15 residues. V gave up 5 bases and J gave up 1 base, with 14 bases separating them. CDR1 is KGHSH and CDR2 is LQKENI in the germline V gene. The CDR3 loop is CASSSLAGENTEAFF. The CDR3, as DNA: TGTGCCAGCTCATCCCTTGCCGGGGAGAACACTGAAGCTTTCTTT.

The chain employs TRBV2 and TRBJ1-3, with D perhaps TRBD1 (5 bases). Trimming cost V 1 base and J 4 bases, with 8 bases left between them. The CDR3 is 14 residues long. The germline gives CDR1 SNHLY, CDR2 FYNNEI. CDR3 protein: CASSEEGSGNTIYF. DNA of the CDR3: TGTGCCAGCAGTGAAGAGGGGTCAGGAAACACCATATATTTT.

The gene calls are TRBV7-2 and TRBJ2-5; 11 bases match TRBD2. The CDR3 spans 15 residues. V dropped 2 bases and J dropped 5; count of bases not matched to a gene: 4. Germline assignment: CDR1 SGHTA and CDR2 FQGNSA. The CDR3 sequence is CASSLPASGGETQYF. CDR3 in DNA: TGTGCCAGCAGCTTACCGGCTAGCGGGGGGGAGACCCAGTACTTC.

The J gene is TRBJ2-2, the V gene TRBV4-1, with 7 bases fitting TRBD1. The V gene's germline CDR1 is MGHRA and CDR2 YSYEKL. V trimming: 4 bases; J trimming: 6 bases; junction bases outside the gene matches: 8. CDR3 length: 15 amino acids. CDR3 coding DNA: TGCGCCAGCAGCCCCCCGGTTAGGGGGCCCGGGGAGCTGTTTTTT. Amino acids: CASSPPVRGPGELFF.

J is TRBJ2-4 and V is TRBV14; 8 bases line up with TRBD2. The CDR3 consists of 14 residues. Germline V gene sequence: CDR1 SGHDN, CDR2 FVKESK. V gave up 4 bases and J gave up 4 bases; unmatched junction bases: 3. The CDR3 sequence is CASSRSGAKNIQYF. In DNA form, the CDR3 reads TGTGCCAGCAGCCGTAGCGGGGCAAAAAACATTCAGTACTTC.

This chain uses TRBV6-6 with TRBJ1-4; 9 bases are shared with TRBD1. The CDR3 extends over 15 amino acids. Germline V gene data show CDR1 as MNHNY and CDR2 as SVGAGI (reference sequence). V was pared by 7 bases and J by 5 bases, with 8 bases of the junction left unmatched. CDR3 sequence (DNA): TGTGCCAGCACCCGACGTGGGACAGGGAATGAAAAACTGTTTTTT. The encoded protein is CASTRRGTGNEKLFF.

The V gene is TRBV7-8, the J gene TRBJ2-1; 8 nucleotides agree with TRBD1. J was trimmed by 4 bases and V by 7 bases; bases with no gene match: 12. Germline V lookup: CDR1 SGHVS, CDR2 FQNEAQ. CDR3 length equals 16 residues. The CDR3 here is CASTIGPGQAYNEQFF. DNA of the CDR3: TGTGCCAGCACCATAGGACCGGGACAGGCGTACAATGAGCAGTTCTTC.

This chain joins TRBV27 and TRBJ2-1, with 12 bases lining up with TRBD2. Germline V CDR1 and CDR2: MNHEY, SMNVEV (reference sequence). J gave up 10 bases and V 2 bases, and 9 bases lay outside the gene matches. The CDR3 runs 16 residues. For the CDR3, the DNA is TGTGCCAGCAGTTTACGGCTAGCGGGGGGGCGAGGAGAGCAGTTCTTC. Translated, it gives CASSLRLAGGRGEQFF.

V gene TRBV5-1 combines with J gene TRBJ2-1; 7 bases line up with TRBD1. This CDR3 spans 17 amino acids. Germline CDR1 and CDR2: SGHRS and YFSETQ. V lost 4 bases, J lost 2 bases, and 12 bases stayed unmatched. CDR3 sequence: CASSHRTLTGTYNEQFF. The CDR3 DNA reads TGCGCCAGCAGCCACCGCACCCTGACAGGGACCTACAATGAGCAGTTCTTC. The full variable domain, rest sourced from reference TRBV5-1 and TRBJ2-1, is KAGVTQTPRYLIKTRGQQVTLSCSPISGHRSVSWYQQTPGQGLQFLFEYFSETQRNKGNFPGRFSGRQFSNSRSEMNVSTLELGDSALYLCASSHRTLTGTYNEQFFGPGTRLTVL.

As DNA, the CDR3 is TGTGCCACCAGTGGGGATTTGAACACCGGGGAGCTGTTTTTT. Translation: CATSGDLNTGELFF. This chain links TRBV24-1 with TRBJ2-2, with unresolved D. CDR1 KGHDR and CDR2 SFDVKD come from the germline V gene. This CDR3 region has 14 residues. V lost 5 bases to trimming and J lost 1 base, with 7 bases between them.

The CDR3 reads CASSYNPGALQETQYF. In nucleotides, the CDR3 is TGTGCCAGCAGTTACAATCCAGGGGCGTTACAAGAGACCCAGTACTTC. The J gene is TRBJ2-5, the V gene TRBV6-5, with a tentative D call TRBD1 (6 bases). The CDR3 totals 16 residues. V dropped 2 bases and J dropped 2 bases, with 15 bases sitting between them. CDR1 is MNHEY and CDR2 is SVGAGI in the germline V gene.

The sample holds one count of this clone. The CDR3 DNA follows: TGCGCCAGCAGCCAAGATTGGGGGGATAGCAATCAGCCCCAGCATTTT. Protein: CASSQDWGDSNQPQHF. The chain couples TRBV4-3 to TRBJ1-5; D is possibly TRBD1 (5 bases). Germline V lookup: CDR1 LGHNA, CDR2 YSLEER. Trimming shortened V by 0 bases and J by 0 bases, and 9 bases separated the two germline ends. The CDR3 extends over 16 amino acids.

The genes are TRBV7-9 and TRBJ1-5, with unresolved D. Per germline, CDR1 SEHNR and CDR2 FQNEAQ (reference sequence). The CDR3 totals 15 residues. V was trimmed by 0 bases and J by 0 bases, leaving 6 bases between them. The CDR3 DNA sequence: TGTGCCAGCAGCTTAGCCGGGAATAGCAATCAGCCCCAGCATTTT. Protein product: CASSLAGNSNQPQHF.

This clone was seen a single time. The chain employs TRBV2 and TRBJ1-1; no clear D. The ends were cut back, 2 bases at V and 8 bases at J, with 6 bases in the middle. The CDR3 totals 11 residues. Germline V gene sequence: CDR1 SNHLY, CDR2 FYNNEI. The CDR3 DNA sequence: TGTGCCAGCAGTGAATGGGTGGAAGCTTTCTTT. Its protein product is CASSEWVEAFF.

The V call is TRBV3-1 (or the pseudogene TRBV3-2), the J call TRBJ1-1; maybe TRBD1 (6 bases). Per germline, CDR1 LGHDT and CDR2 YNNKEL (reference sequence). V was trimmed by 3 bases and J by 12 bases, leaving 17 bases between them. This CDR3 spans 13 amino acids. The CDR3 coding sequence is TGTGCCAGCAGCCACGGCGCACAGGGTGGGCCTTTCTTT. This translates into CASSHGAQGGPFF.

The chain uses TRBV10-3 and TRBJ1-1, with TRBD1 matching 8 bases. The V gene's germline CDR1 is ENHRY and CDR2 SYGVKD. This CDR3 spans 11 amino acids. After removal of 4 bases from V and 10 bases from J, the junction contained 2 bases not matched to a gene. Here the CDR3 reads CAISGGQVAFF. CDR3 nucleotide sequence: TGTGCCATCAGTGGGGGACAGGTAGCTTTCTTT.

The rearrangement uses TRBV19 and TRBJ2-5, with unresolved D. The length of the CDR3 is 14 residues. V gave up 6 bases and J gave up 0 bases, with 11 bases separating them. The V gene's germline CDR1 is LNHDA and CDR2 SQIVND (reference sequence). CDR3 in DNA: TGTGCCAGTAGCACCGTGGAGTACCAAGAGACCCAGTACTTC. Translating it yields CASSTVEYQETQYF.

The chain employs TRBV18 and TRBJ1-2; D ambiguous. V lost 1 base and J lost 6, with 9 bases in between. The CDR3 has 13 amino acids. CDR1 and CDR2 (germline): KGHSH, LQKENI. CDR3 loop: CASSPLGRDGYTF. The CDR3 DNA is TGTGCCAGCTCACCACTCGGGAGAGATGGCTACACCTTC.

The rearrangement uses TRBV29-1 and TRBJ2-2, with 9 nucleotides matching TRBD1. The CDR3 loop spans 13 amino acids. From germline, CDR1 is SQVTM and CDR2 ANQGSEA. V was pared by 2 bases and J by 9 bases, with 4 bases of the junction left unmatched. CDR3 DNA: TGCAGCGTTGAAACGGACAGGGGTCGGGAGCTGTTTTTT. This sequence encodes CSVETDRGRELFF.